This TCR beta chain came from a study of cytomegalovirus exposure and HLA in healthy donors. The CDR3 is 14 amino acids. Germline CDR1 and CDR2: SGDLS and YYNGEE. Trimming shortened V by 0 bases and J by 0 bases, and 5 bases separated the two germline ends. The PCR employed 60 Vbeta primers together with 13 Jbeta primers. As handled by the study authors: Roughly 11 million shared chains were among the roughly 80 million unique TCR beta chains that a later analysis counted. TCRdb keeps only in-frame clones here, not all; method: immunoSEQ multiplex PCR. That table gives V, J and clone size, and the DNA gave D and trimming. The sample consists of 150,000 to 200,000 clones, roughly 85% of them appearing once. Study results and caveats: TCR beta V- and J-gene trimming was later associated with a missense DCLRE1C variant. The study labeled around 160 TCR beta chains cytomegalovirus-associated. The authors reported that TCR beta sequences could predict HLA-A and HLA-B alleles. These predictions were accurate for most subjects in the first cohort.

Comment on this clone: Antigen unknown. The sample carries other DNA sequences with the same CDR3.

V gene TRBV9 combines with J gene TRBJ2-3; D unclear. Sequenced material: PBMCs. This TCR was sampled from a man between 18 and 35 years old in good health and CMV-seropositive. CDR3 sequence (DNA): TGTGCCAGCAGCGTAGTGTCTAGCACAGATACGCAGTATTTT. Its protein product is CASSVVSSTDTQYF. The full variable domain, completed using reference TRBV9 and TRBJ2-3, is DSGVTQTPKHLITATGQRVTLRCSPRSGDLSVYWYQQSLDQGLQFLIQYYNGEERAKGNILERFSAQQFPDLHSELNLSSLELGDSALYFCASSVVSSTDTQYFGPGTRLTVL.